This entry features one T cell receptor (beta chain) sequence. This sample stems from a study of blood T cell repertoires in COVID-19. About the study: Some COVID-19 samples were acute and others convalescent; all came from the United States, Italy and Spain. T cells, B-cell-depleted T cells, or PBMCs provided the cDNA or gDNA that served as material.

Clones were read by immunoSEQ multiplex PCR, and TCRdb kept only the in-frame ones, dropping some. This sample has about 170,000 clones, with approximately 86% found just once. Sequencing was carried out using peripheral blood. The clonotype comes from a woman between 50 and 59 years old with acute or convalescent COVID-19.

The CDR3 DNA is TGTGCCAGCAAAGGGACAGGCAGAGGAAGTGGCTACACCTTC. Encoded protein: CASKGTGRGSGYTF. This rearrangement joins TRBV2 to TRBJ1-2, with 8 bases lining up with TRBD1. Trimming took 7 bases from V and 7 from J; bases not matched to a gene: 11. The CDR3 is 14 residues long. Germline V CDR1 and CDR2: SNHLY, FYNNEI.